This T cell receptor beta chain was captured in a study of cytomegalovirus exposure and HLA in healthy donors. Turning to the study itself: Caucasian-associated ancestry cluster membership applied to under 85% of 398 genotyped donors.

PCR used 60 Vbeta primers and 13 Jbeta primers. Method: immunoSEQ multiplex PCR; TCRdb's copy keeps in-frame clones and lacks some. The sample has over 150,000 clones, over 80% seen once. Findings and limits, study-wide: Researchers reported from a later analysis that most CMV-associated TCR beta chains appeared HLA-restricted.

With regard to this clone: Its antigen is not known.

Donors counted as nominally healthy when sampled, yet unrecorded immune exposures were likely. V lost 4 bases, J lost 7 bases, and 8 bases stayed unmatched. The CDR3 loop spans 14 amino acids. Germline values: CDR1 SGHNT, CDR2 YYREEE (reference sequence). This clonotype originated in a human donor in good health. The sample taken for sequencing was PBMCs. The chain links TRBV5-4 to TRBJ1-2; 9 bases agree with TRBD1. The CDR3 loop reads CASSGTGPRFGYTF. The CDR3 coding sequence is TGTGCCAGCAGCGGGACAGGGCCCCGTTTTGGCTACACCTTC.